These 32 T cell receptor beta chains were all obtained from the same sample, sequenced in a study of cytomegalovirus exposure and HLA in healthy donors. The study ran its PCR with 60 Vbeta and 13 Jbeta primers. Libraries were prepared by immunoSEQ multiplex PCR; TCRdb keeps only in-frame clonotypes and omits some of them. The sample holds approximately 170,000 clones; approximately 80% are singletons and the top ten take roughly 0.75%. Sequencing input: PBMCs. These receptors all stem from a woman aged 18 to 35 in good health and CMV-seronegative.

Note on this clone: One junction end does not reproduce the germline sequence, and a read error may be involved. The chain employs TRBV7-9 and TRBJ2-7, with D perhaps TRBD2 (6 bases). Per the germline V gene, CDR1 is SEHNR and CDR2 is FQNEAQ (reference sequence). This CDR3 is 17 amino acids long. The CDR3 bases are TGTTCCAGCAGCTTAATCCCGGGAGTCAGGAGCTCCTACGAGCAGTACTTC. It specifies CSSSLIPGVRSSYEQYF.

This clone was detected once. The CDR3 DNA is TGTGCCAGCAGCTTAAAAGGGAGCCGCGAGCAGTTCTTC. Translation: CASSLKGSREQFF. V usage is TRBV7-2 and J usage is TRBJ2-1; a possible D gene is TRBD2 (5 bases). Germline V gene sequence: CDR1 SGHTA, CDR2 FQGNSA. V lost 2 bases and J lost 10, with 12 bases in between. This CDR3 comprises 13 residues.

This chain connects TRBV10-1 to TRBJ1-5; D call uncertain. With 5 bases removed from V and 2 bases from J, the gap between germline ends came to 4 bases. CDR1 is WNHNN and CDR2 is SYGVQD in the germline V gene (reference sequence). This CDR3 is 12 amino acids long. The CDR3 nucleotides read TGCGCCAGCAGTTTCGGCAATCAGCCCCAGCATTTT. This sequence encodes CASSFGNQPQHF.

CDR3 coding DNA: TGTGCCAGTAGTATGGGCCCAGGGGCGTATCAAAACACTGAAGCTTTCTTT. Protein sequence: CASSMGPGAYQNTEAFF. The chain couples TRBV19 to TRBJ1-1, with D tentatively TRBD1 (6 bases). The germline gives CDR1 LNHDA, CDR2 SQIVND (reference sequence). The CDR3 is 17 amino acids. The V end was cut by 3 bases, the J end by 2 bases, with 19 bases between.

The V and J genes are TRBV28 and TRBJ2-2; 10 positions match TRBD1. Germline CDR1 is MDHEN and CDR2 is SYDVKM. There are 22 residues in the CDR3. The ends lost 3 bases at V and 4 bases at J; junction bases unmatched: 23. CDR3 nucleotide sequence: TGTGCCAGCAGTTTGGCCTATACTCGGGACAGGGGAGAGCGGGAGCGCACCGGGGAGCTGTTTTTT. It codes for CASSLAYTRDRGERERTGELFF.

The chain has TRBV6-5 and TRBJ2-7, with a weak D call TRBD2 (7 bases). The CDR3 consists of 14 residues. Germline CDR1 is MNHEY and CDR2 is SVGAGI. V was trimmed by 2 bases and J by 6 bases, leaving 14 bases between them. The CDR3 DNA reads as TGTGCCAGCAGTTACGGACTAGAGGGGGGCGAGCAGTACTTC. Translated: CASSYGLEGGEQYF.

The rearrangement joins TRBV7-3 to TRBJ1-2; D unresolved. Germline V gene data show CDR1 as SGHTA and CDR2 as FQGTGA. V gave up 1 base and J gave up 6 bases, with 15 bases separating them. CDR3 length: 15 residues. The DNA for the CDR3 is TGTGCCAGCAGCTTAAATGGGCTGCCTACCCATGGCTACACCTTC. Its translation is CASSLNGLPTHGYTF.

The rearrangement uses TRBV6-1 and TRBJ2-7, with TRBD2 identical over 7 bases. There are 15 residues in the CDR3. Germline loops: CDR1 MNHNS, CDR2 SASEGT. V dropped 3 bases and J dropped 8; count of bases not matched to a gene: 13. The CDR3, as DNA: TGTGCCAGCAGTGAGGGGGACGGGAGGTTTTTTCAGCAGTACTTC. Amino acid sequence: CASSEGDGRFFQQYF.

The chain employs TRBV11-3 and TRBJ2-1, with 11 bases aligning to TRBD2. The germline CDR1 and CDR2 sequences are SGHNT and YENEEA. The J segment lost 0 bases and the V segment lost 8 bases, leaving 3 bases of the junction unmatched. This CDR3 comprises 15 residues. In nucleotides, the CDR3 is TGTGCCAGCCGTAGCGGGAGGGCCTCCTACAATGAGCAGTTCTTC. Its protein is CASRSGRASYNEQFF.

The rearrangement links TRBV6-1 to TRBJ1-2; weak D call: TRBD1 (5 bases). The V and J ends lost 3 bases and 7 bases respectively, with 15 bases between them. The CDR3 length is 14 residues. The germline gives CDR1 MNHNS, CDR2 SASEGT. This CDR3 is CASSETGGDGGYTF. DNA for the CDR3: TGTGCCAGCAGTGAGACTGGAGGGGATGGTGGCTACACCTTC.

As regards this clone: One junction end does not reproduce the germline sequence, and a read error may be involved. The CDR3 coding sequence is TGTTCCAGCAGCGATCGGACAAGTACTACTGGGGCCAACGTCCTGACTTTC. Protein sequence: CSSSDRTSTTGANVLTF. V and J are TRBV7-9 and TRBJ2-6; D may be TRBD1 (5 bases). Germline CDR1 and CDR2: SEHNR and FQNEAQ (reference sequence). CDR3 length: 17 amino acids.

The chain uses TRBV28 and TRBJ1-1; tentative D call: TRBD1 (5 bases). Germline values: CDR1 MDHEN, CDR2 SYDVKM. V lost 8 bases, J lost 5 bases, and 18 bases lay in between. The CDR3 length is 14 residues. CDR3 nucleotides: TGTGCCAGCTCCTCGGGGGAGAGGCGGACTGAAGCTTTCTTT. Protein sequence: CASSSGERRTEAFF.

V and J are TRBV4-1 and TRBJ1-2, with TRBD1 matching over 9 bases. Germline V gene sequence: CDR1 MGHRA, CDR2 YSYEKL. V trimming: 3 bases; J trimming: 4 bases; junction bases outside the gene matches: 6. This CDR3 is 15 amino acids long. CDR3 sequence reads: CASSQADRGVYGYTF. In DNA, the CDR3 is TGCGCCAGCAGCCAGGCCGACAGGGGGGTCTATGGCTACACCTTC.

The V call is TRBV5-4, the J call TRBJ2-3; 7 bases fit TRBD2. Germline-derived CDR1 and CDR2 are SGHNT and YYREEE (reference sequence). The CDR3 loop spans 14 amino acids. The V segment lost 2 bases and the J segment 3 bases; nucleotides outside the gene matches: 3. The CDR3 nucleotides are TGTGCCAGCAGCTTAGGCGGGAGTACAGATACGCAGTATTTT. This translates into CASSLGGSTDTQYF.

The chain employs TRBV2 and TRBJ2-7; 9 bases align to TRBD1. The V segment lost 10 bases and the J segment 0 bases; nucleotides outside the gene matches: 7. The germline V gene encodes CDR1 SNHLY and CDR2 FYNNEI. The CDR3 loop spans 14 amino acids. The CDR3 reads CAIPRDRDSYEQYF. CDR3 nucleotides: TGTGCCATCCCCCGGGACAGGGACTCCTACGAGCAGTACTTC.

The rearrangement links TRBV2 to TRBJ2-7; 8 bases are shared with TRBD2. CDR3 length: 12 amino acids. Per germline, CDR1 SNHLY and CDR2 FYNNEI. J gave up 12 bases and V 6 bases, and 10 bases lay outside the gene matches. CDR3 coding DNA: TGTGCCAGCAGACTGACTAGCGAAAATACGTACTTC. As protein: CASRLTSENTYF.

The CDR3 DNA reads as TGCGCCAGCAGCTTGACTAGCTTAAACACAGATACGCAGTATTTT. This sequence encodes CASSLTSLNTDTQYF. This sequence joins TRBV5-1 and TRBJ2-3; possible D gene TRBD2, 6 bases. The V end was cut by 1 base, the J end by 2 bases, with 11 bases between. Germline loops: CDR1 SGHRS, CDR2 YFSETQ. The CDR3 has 15 amino acids.

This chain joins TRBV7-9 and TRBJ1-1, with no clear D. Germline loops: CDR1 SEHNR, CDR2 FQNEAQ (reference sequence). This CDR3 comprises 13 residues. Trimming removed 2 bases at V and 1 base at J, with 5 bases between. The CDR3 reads CASSLTGNTEAFF. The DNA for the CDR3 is TGTGCCAGCAGCTTAACGGGGAACACTGAAGCTTTCTTT.

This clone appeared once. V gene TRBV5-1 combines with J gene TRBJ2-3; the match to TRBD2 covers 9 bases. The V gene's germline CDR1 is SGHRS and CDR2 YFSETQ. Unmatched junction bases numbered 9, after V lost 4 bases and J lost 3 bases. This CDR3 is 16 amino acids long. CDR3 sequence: CASSPGLAQGTDTQYF. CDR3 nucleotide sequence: TGCGCCAGCAGCCCGGGACTAGCTCAAGGGACAGATACGCAGTATTTT.

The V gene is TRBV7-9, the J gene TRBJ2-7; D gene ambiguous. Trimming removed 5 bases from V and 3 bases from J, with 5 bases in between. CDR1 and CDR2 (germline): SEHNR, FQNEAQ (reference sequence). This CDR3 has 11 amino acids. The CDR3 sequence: CASSRSYEQYF. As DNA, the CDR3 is TGTGCCAGCAGCCGTAGCTACGAGCAGTACTTC.

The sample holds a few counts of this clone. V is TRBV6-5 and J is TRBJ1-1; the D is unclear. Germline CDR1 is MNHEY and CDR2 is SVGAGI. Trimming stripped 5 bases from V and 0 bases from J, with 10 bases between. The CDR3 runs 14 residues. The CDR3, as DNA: TGTGCCAGCAGTCCCCAGGTCATGAACACTGAAGCTTTCTTT. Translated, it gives CASSPQVMNTEAFF.

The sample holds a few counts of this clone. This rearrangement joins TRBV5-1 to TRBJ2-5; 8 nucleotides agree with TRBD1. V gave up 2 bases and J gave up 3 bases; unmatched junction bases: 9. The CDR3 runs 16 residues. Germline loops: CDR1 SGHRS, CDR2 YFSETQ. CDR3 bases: TGCGCCAGCAGCTTTGGACAGGGCCGGAGAGAAGAGACCCAGTACTTC. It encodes CASSFGQGRREETQYF.

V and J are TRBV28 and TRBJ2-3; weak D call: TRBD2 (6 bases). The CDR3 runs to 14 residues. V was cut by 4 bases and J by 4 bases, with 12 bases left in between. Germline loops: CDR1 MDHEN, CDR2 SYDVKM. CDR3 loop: CASSSGTGADTQYF. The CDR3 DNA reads TGTGCCAGCAGTTCGGGGACGGGAGCAGATACGCAGTATTTT.

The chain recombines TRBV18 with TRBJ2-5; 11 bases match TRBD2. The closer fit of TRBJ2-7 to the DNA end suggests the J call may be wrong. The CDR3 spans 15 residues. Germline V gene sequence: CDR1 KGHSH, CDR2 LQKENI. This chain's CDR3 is CASSPSGTSGYEQYF. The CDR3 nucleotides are TGTGCCAGCTCACCGTCTGGGACTAGCGGTTACGAGCAGTACTTC.

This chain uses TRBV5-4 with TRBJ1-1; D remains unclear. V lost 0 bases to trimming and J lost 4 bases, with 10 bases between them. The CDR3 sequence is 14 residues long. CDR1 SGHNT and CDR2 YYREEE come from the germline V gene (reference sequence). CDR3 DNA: TGTGCCAGCAGCTTGGAGGTAGGGAGCACTGAAGCTTTCTTT. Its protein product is CASSLEVGSTEAFF.

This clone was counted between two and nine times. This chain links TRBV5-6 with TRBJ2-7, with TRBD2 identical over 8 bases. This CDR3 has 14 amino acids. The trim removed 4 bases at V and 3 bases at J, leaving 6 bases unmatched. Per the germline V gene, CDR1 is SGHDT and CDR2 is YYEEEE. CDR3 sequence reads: CASSTGLVVYEQYF. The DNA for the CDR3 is TGTGCCAGCAGCACGGGACTAGTTGTCTACGAGCAGTACTTC. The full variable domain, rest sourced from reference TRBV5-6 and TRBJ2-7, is DAGVTQSPTHLIKTRGQQVTLRCSPKSGHDTVSWYQQALGQGPQFIFQYYEEEERQRGNFPDRFSGHQFPNYSSELNVNALLLGDSALYLCASSTGLVVYEQYFGPGTRLTVT.

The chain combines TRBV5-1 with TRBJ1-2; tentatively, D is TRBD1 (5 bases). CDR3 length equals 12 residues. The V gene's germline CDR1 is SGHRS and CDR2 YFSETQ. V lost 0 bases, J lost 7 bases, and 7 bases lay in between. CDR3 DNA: TGCGCCAGCAGCTTGGATCAGGGTGGCTACACCTTC. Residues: CASSLDQGGYTF.

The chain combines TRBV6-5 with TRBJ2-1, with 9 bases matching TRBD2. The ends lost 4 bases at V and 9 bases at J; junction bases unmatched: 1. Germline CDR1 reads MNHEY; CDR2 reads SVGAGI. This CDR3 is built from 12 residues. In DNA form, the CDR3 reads TGTGCCAGCAGTTCGACTAGCGGTGAGCAGTTCTTC. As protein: CASSSTSGEQFF.

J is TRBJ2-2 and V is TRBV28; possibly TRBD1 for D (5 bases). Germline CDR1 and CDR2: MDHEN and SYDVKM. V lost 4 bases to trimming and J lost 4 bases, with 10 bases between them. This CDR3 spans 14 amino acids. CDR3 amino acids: CASSWGSSTGELFF. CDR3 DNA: TGTGCCAGCAGTTGGGGCAGCTCCACCGGGGAGCTGTTTTTT.

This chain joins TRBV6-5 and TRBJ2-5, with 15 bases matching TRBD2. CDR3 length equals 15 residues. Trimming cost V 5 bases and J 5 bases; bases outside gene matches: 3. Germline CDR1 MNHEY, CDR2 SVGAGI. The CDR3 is CASSQGTSGRETQYF. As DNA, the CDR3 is TGTGCCAGCAGTCAAGGGACTAGCGGGAGGGAGACCCAGTACTTC.

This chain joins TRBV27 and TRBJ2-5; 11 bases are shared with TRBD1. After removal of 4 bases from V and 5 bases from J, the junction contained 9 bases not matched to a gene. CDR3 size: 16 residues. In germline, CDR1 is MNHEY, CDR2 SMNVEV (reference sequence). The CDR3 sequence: CASSSLGQGARETQYF. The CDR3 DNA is TGTGCCAGCAGTTCGCTTGGACAGGGGGCAAGGGAGACCCAGTACTTC.

CDR3 DNA: TGTGCCAGCAGGATCGGTGGAGGTGGCAATCAGCCCCAGCATTTT. Translated: CASRIGGGGNQPQHF. The V call is TRBV6-5, the J call TRBJ1-5; D is unclear. Germline V lookup: CDR1 MNHEY, CDR2 SVGAGI. The V and J ends lost 6 bases and 2 bases respectively, with 14 bases between them. The CDR3 spans 15 residues.